The source of this T cell receptor (beta chain) is a study of Tregs in tolerant kidney transplant recipients. Note on this clone: The antigen is undetermined.

Recipients received nonmyeloablative bone marrow transplants from related graft donors, with transient mixed chimerism. Unstimulated Tregs (CD4+CD25+CD127-) and CD4+CD25- non-Tregs were sorted from PBMCs. Germline CDR1 and CDR2: SGHVS and FQNEAQ. The CDR3 is 14 residues long. The V and J ends lost 4 bases and 6 bases, in that order; junction bases with no gene match: 5. The protocol was immunoSEQ multiplex PCR, while the TCRdb copy is restricted to in-frame clones and leaves out a portion. The sample gives tens of thousands of clones, about 91% of which show up once; around 1.5% is in the top ten. Findings and limits, study-wide: No direct test of biological reproducibility was done here. Expanding Tregs on activated donor B cells appeared to best identify donor-specific TCRbeta clones.

The genes are TRBV7-8 and TRBJ1-1; 10 positions match TRBD1. The starting material was CD4+ T cells from blood (PBMCs), obtained 24 months after the transplant. This sequence was found in a human patient who received a combined kidney and bone marrow transplant. Among the T cells, some may be from the graft donor. This chain's CDR3 is CASSYRDRGPEAFF. CDR3 DNA: TGTGCCAGCAGCTACCGGGACAGGGGCCCTGAAGCTTTCTTT. Full variable domain (remainder filled in from reference TRBV7-8 and TRBJ1-1): GAGVSQSPRYKVAKRGQDVALRCDPISGHVSLFWYQQALGQGPEFLTYFQNEAQLDKSGLPSDRFFAERPEGSVSTLKIQRTQQEDSAVYLCASSYRDRGPEAFFGQGTRLTVV.